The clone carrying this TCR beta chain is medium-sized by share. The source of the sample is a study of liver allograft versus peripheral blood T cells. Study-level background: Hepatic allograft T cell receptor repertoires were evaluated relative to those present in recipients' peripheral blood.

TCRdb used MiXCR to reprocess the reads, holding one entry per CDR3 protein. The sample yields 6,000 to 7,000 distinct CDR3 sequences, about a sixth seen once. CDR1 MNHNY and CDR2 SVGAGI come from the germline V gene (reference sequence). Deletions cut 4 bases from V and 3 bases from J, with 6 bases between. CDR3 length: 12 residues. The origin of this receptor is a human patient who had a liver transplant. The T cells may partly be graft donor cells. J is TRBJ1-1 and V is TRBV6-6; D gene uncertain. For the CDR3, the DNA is TGTGCCAGCAGTTTGGGTGACACTGAAGCTTTCTTT. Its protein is CASSLGDTEAFF.